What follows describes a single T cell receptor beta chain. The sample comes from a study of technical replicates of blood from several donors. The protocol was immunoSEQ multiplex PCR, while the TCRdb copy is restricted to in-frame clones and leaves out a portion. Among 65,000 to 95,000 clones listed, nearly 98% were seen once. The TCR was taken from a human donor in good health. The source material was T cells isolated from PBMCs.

DNA of the CDR3: TGTGCCAGCAGCTCTCAGGGACAGCCAAATTCACCCCTCCACTTT. It specifies CASSSQGQPNSPLHF. The J gene is TRBJ1-6, the V gene TRBV7-9; 7 bases match TRBD1. Looked up from germline, CDR1 is SEHNR and CDR2 is FQNEAQ (reference sequence). This CDR3 is 15 amino acids long. V was pared by 4 bases and J by 7 bases, with 7 bases of the junction left unmatched.